The 15 T cell receptor beta chains listed next were all sequenced from one sample in a study of T cells in Graves' hyperthyroidism and ophthalmopathy. Authors of the study amplified TCR beta CDR3 regions from RNA transcripts. A set of HTBI primers served as the primers for a first-round RT-PCR of the TCR CDR3. TCRdb called the multiplex PCR reads again in MiXCR, with one record for every CDR3 protein. The sample lists approximately 870,000 distinct CDR3 sequences, 35% to 40% occurring once. Specimen: blood. These receptor sequences come from a man aged 18 to 29 with Graves' hyperthyroidism.

V usage is TRBV20-1 and J usage is TRBJ1-1, with D possibly matching TRBD1 (5 bases). The CDR3 runs 14 residues. Germline V lookup: CDR1 DFQATT, CDR2 SNEGSKA (reference sequence). The V end was cut by 2 bases, the J end by 1 base, with 11 bases between. This CDR3 reads CSARFAGRNTEAFF. The DNA for the CDR3 is TGCAGTGCTAGATTTGCAGGGCGGAACACTGAAGCTTTCTTT.

This clonotype was seen at least ten times. This chain links TRBV20-1 with TRBJ1-1; possibly TRBD1 for D (5 bases). This CDR3 is built from 19 residues. With 4 bases removed from V and 0 bases from J, the gap between germline ends came to 27 bases. Germline CDR1 and CDR2: DFQATT and SNEGSKA (reference sequence). For the CDR3, the DNA is TGCAGTGCTACCCGCCGGAAGGCAGGGTCGGTTCTCCTGAACACTGAAGCTTTCTTT. This encodes CSATRRKAGSVLLNTEAFF.

There are many counts of this clonotype. This sequence joins TRBV15 and TRBJ1-1; D call uncertain. The CDR3 runs 13 residues. V lost 3 bases and J lost 4, with 9 bases in between. Germline V gene lookup returns CDR1 LNHNV and CDR2 YYDKDF (reference sequence). The CDR3 region is CATSSGKATEAFF. CDR3 bases: TGTGCCACCAGCAGTGGAAAGGCCACTGAAGCTTTCTTT.

The chain has TRBV29-1 and TRBJ2-5; D might be TRBD1 (5 bases). Trimming took 6 bases from V and 5 from J, leaving 16 bases between them. Germline values: CDR1 SQVTM, CDR2 ANQGSEA. The CDR3 totals 13 residues. The CDR3 region is CSVLTGSGETQYF. CDR3 nucleotides: TGCAGCGTGTTAACAGGTTCCGGTGAGACCCAGTACTTC.

This chain uses TRBV15 with TRBJ1-6; D is unclear. The CDR3 extends over 12 amino acids. From germline, CDR1 is LNHNV and CDR2 YYDKDF (reference sequence). Between the trimmed V and J ends, which lost 0 bases and 14 bases, there was a span of 8 bases. CDR3 sequence (DNA): TGTGCCACCAGCAGAGATAGCGGGACCCTCCACTTT. As protein: CATSRDSGTLHF.

This clonotype was picked up many times. The gene calls are TRBV29-1 and TRBJ1-1, with D unclear. The germline V gene encodes CDR1 SQVTM and CDR2 ANQGSEA. V lost 7 bases to trimming and J lost 0 bases, with 6 bases between them. CDR3 length: 11 amino acids. CDR3 amino acids: CSAPMNTEAFF. DNA for the CDR3: TGCAGCGCGCCCATGAACACTGAAGCTTTCTTT.

V gene TRBV7-2 combines with J gene TRBJ1-1; weak D call: TRBD1 (6 bases). V was cut by 2 bases and J by 5 bases, with 12 bases left in between. CDR1 is SGHTA, CDR2 FQGNSA, per germline. This CDR3 comprises 14 residues. In DNA, the CDR3 is TGTGCCAGCAGCTTATGGGACACCGAGACTGAAGCTTTCTTT. It yields the protein CASSLWDTETEAFF.

This chain connects TRBV29-1 to TRBJ1-2; D is perhaps TRBD1 (5 bases). The CDR3 spans 15 residues. Germline CDR1 is SQVTM and CDR2 is ANQGSEA. V was pared by 3 bases and J by 5 bases, with 19 bases between. The chain's CDR3 is CSVEEGDYEQYGYTF. DNA for the CDR3: TGCAGCGTTGAGGAAGGGGACTACGAGCAGTATGGCTACACCTTC.

This clonotype has more than one count but fewer than ten. J is TRBJ2-2 and V is TRBV9; a weak D match, TRBD2 (5 bases). The CDR3 contains 15 residues. Trimming removed 0 bases at V and 4 bases at J, with 10 bases between. Per the germline V gene, CDR1 is SGDLS and CDR2 is YYNGEE. The CDR3 loop is CASSVGGLGTGELFF. In nucleotides, the CDR3 is TGTGCCAGCAGCGTAGGAGGGCTGGGCACCGGGGAGCTGTTTTTT.

This clonotype has a handful of counts. The V gene is TRBV7-9, the J gene TRBJ1-1, with D unresolved. CDR1 and CDR2 from the germline V gene are SEHNR and FQNEAQ (reference sequence). Trimming removed 0 bases at V and 0 bases at J, with 8 bases between. The CDR3 spans 15 residues. The DNA for the CDR3 is TGTGCCAGCAGCTTAGCGGTGGATGTGAACACTGAAGCTTTCTTT. Protein product: CASSLAVDVNTEAFF.

The genes are TRBV7-8 and TRBJ1-4, with 10 bases aligning to TRBD1. Germline V gives CDR1 SGHVS, CDR2 FQNEAQ. Losses at the gene ends were 5 bases for V and 5 bases for J; bases not matched to a gene: 14. The CDR3 spans 18 residues. For the CDR3, the DNA is TGTGCCAGCAGCACCCGCCGAGGACAGGGGGGGCCAAATGAAAAACTGTTTTTT. Amino acid sequence: CASSTRRGQGGPNEKLFF. The full variable domain, rest sourced from reference TRBV7-8 and TRBJ1-4, is GAGVSQSPRYKVAKRGQDVALRCDPISGHVSLFWYQQALGQGPEFLTYFQNEAQLDKSGLPSDRFFAERPEGSVSTLKIQRTQQEDSAVYLCASSTRRGQGGPNEKLFFGSGTQLSVL.

The V gene is TRBV7-3, the J gene TRBJ2-2; D ambiguous. V lost 5 bases and J lost 5, with 9 bases in between. The CDR3 totals 13 residues. From germline, CDR1 is SGHTA and CDR2 FQGTGA. CDR3 bases: TGTGCCAGCAGCCCCAATCTGACCGGGGAGCTGTTTTTT. It is translated as CASSPNLTGELFF.

Notes on this clonotype: Being one base from a much bigger clone, this may be a read error. The rearrangement uses TRBV7-6 and TRBJ2-7; D is unclear. The CDR3 is made up of 13 amino acids. The germline V gene has CDR1 SGHVS and CDR2 FNYEAQ. V gave up 2 bases and J gave up 6 bases, with 11 bases separating them. The CDR3 DNA reads as TGTGCCAGCAGCTTACATAGAGACGGCGAGCAGTACTTC. Encoded protein: CASSLHRDGEQYF.

The chain couples TRBV24-1 to TRBJ1-1; 9 bases line up with TRBD1. The CDR3 runs to 13 residues. Germline CDR1 and CDR2: KGHDR and SFDVKD. The ends lost 9 bases at V and 5 bases at J; junction bases unmatched: 6. The CDR3 protein is CATRTGGRTEAFF. CDR3 bases: TGTGCCACCCGAACAGGGGGCAGGACTGAAGCTTTCTTT.

The chain recombines TRBV12-3 or TRBV12-4 with TRBJ2-6, with D perhaps TRBD1 (5 bases). Trimming pared 6 bases from V and 3 bases from J, leaving 15 bases between. The length of the CDR3 is 16 residues. The CDR3 nucleotides are TGTGCCAGCAGCCAAGATCCTAGGGGTGGGGCCAACGTCCTGACTTTC. This translates into CASSQDPRGGANVLTF.